Detailed here is one T cell receptor beta chain. The data derive from a study of T-cell memory formation after mild COVID-19. TCRdb itself ran the 5' RACE reads through MiXCR, one entry per CDR3 protein. The sample has 500,000 to 550,000 distinct CDR3 sequences, 20% seen once. V dropped 4 bases and J dropped 7 bases, with 16 bases sitting between them. Germline lookup yields CDR1 MNHEY and CDR2 SVGAGI. This CDR3 contains 14 residues. Material: PBMCs or a T cell subset sorted from them (not recorded which). The chain has TRBV6-5 and TRBJ1-1, with D unclear. The TCR sequence derives from an adult woman who had mild COVID-19 (a few samples of this study predate the infection). Cell type and time point are not known. In nucleotides, the CDR3 is TGTGCCAGCAGTTTCGTTCAGTCTAGCAATGAAGCTTTCTTT. Its translation: CASSFVQSSNEAFF.